These T cell receptor beta chains were read from a single sample in a study of T cell responses to AZD1222 COVID-19 vaccine. Clones were sequenced by immunoSEQ multiplex PCR, and TCRdb holds only the in-frame ones, with some missing. The repertoire holds around 110,000 clones, with about 90% as singletons. Sequenced here: peripheral blood, sampled on day 0 of AZD1222 vaccination. The receptors were gathered from an adult in good health. The CDR3 runs from the conserved cysteine through the conserved F or W. A D gene is named only where the DNA matches it firmly. Where a row states a size, it is once, few, many or the class of an expanded clone; other rows omit it.

J gene	D gene	clone size	V gene	CDR3 DNA	CDR3 protein
TRBJ2-5	.	.	TRBV5-6	TGTGCCAGCAGCTTGGCGGGACTTAAAACGGAGACCCAGTACTTC	CASSLAGLKTETQYF
TRBJ2-7	TRBD1	.	TRBV9	TGTGCCAGCAGCTCCGGGACAGGGGCCTACGAGCAGTACTTC	CASSSGTGAYEQYF
TRBJ2-1	.	.	TRBV9	TGTGCCAGCAGCGTAGAACTCTGGGGGGCCTATGAGCAGTTCTTC	CASSVELWGAYEQFF
TRBJ1-2	.	.	TRBV28	TGTGCCAGCAGACCAGACACCATAGGTGGCTACACCTTC	CASRPDTIGGYTF
TRBJ2-1	TRBD2	.	TRBV7-2	TGTGCCAGCAGCTTACAGTCGGGGGGGGCGGAGCAGTTCTTC	CASSLQSGGAEQFF
TRBJ2-7	TRBD2	.	TRBV28	TGTGCCAGCAGTTTTGCGGGGGGGCCGAACGAGCAGTACTTC	CASSFAGGPNEQYF
TRBJ2-1	TRBD2	.	TRBV6-4	TGTGCCAGCAGTGGTAGTGGCTTGGCTAGCGGGACCCGAGAGCAGTTCTTC	CASSGSGLASGTREQFF
TRBJ1-2	.	.	TRBV6-5	TGTGCCAGCAGACCCAGCGGGGCTTTAGACTATGGCTACACCTTC	CASRPSGALDYGYTF
TRBJ2-5	TRBD1	.	TRBV19	TGTGCCAGTAGTCCGCCGGGACAGGGCTTCCAAGAGACCCAGTACTTC	CASSPPGQGFQETQYF
TRBJ1-2	.	.	TRBV3-1/TRBV3-2	TGTGCCAGCAGCCGGGTGGAGGGGAAGGCCGGCTACACCTTC	CASSRVEGKAGYTF
TRBJ2-7	TRBD2	few	TRBV2	TGTGCCAGCAGGGCCCCTAGCGGGGGTACTTCCTACGAGCAGTACTTC	CASRAPSGGTSYEQYF